This T cell receptor (beta chain) is from a study of cytomegalovirus exposure and HLA in healthy donors. The study, taken as a whole, reports: TCR beta chains associated with HLA were, in a later analysis, more clonally expanded than equally common others. In a later analysis, donors in an Asian-associated ancestry cluster reportedly had fewer N-insertions in productive TCRs than the cohort mean. The study put 150 to 200 TCR beta chains on its list as cytomegalovirus-associated.

13 Jbeta primers and 60 Vbeta primers were used for the PCR. Libraries were prepared by immunoSEQ multiplex PCR; TCRdb keeps only in-frame clonotypes and omits some of them. The data show approximately 150,000 clones, just under 80% seen once. V trimming: 1 base; J trimming: 5 bases; junction bases outside the gene matches: 6. The CDR3 is 16 residues long. Germline lookup yields CDR1 MNHNS and CDR2 SASEGT. Comment on this clone: What it recognizes is unknown.

The V call is TRBV6-1, the J call TRBJ2-7; 12 nucleotides line up with TRBD1. The receptor comes from a man between 18 and 35 years old in good health and CMV-seropositive. Sequencing input: PBMCs. CDR3 loop: CASSEVFGTGGHEQYF. DNA for the CDR3: TGTGCCAGCAGTGAAGTATTTGGGACAGGGGGCCACGAGCAGTACTTC.